This TCR beta chain was sequenced for a study of T-cell reconstitution after alpha-beta-depleted transplantation in children. Study-wide points: As was reported, about two months after transplant, alpha-beta T cells came from several hundred expanded graft clones.

On this clonotype: Its antigen is as yet unknown.

Germline lookup yields CDR1 SEHNR and CDR2 FQNEAQ (reference sequence). This CDR3 spans 16 amino acids. V was pared by 3 bases and J by 5 bases, with 19 bases between. During its preparation, the TCRbeta library received unique molecular identifiers. TCRdb ran MiXCR on the PCR reads and lists one entry per CDR3 protein. The sample lists some 830,000 distinct CDR3 sequences, 16% occurring once. The V gene is TRBV7-9, the J gene TRBJ1-1; D is unresolved. This clonotype originated in a male patient aged 10-17 years who had a stem cell transplant for acute lymphoblastic leukemia, so the T cells may come from the graft donor. The sequencing used PBMCs, mostly from graft donor cells, collected 360 days after TCRalphabeta/CD19-depleted stem cell transplant. The CDR3, as DNA: TGTGCCAGCAGCTTGGGCGACACCCTTAGGGATACTGAAGCTTTCTTT. This codes for CASSLGDTLRDTEAFF.